The clone carrying this T cell receptor (beta chain) has only a few counts. Antigen: not known. Per the germline V gene, CDR1 is MNHNS and CDR2 is SASEGT. This CDR3 contains 13 residues. V was pared by 7 bases and J by 3 bases, with 10 bases between. This sample was taken from a study of cytomegalovirus exposure and HLA in healthy donors. Across the whole study: Roughly 80 million unique TCRs from HLA-typed donors were held in an early data release.

The PCR contained 60 Vbeta and 13 Jbeta primers. As originally analysed: There were about 80 million unique TCR beta chains by a later count, and 10 million to 12 million of them were shared. TCRdb's table, derived via immunoSEQ multiplex PCR, lists solely in-frame clones and lacks some. That table supplies the V and J calls and clone size; D and trimming were determined from the DNA. The repertoire holds roughly 200,000 clones, around three quarters seen once, with about 2.1% in the top ten. Study results and limitations: Cytomegalovirus status was reportedly diagnosed by the classifier with high specificity and sensitivity. An analysis was carried out later, and it reportedly showed fewer N-insertions in an Asian-associated ancestry cluster than the roughly 700-donor mean.

Material: PBMCs. The chain employs TRBV6-1 and TRBJ2-1, with a tentative D call TRBD2 (5 bases). The source of this sequence is a man aged 30 to 39 in good health and CMV-seronegative. CDR3 DNA sequence: TGTGCCAGCAAACTAGGCGGCTACAATGAGCAGTTCTTC. Protein product: CASKLGGYNEQFF.